This record looks at one T cell receptor (beta chain) sequence and its context. Participants came from fewer than 25 US areas, aged about 18 to 100 years. This specimen comes from a study of blood T cell repertoires in COVID-19. Here immunoSEQ multiplex PCR was the method, and the copy in TCRdb shows in-frame clones only, minus some. The repertoire holds roughly 200,000 clones, with approximately 85% as singletons. The sequence was collected from a middle-aged man who had recovered from COVID-19. The sequenced material came from PBMCs or T cells enriched from blood (not recorded which).

The CDR3 reads CASSYKRGDSYEQYF. The CDR3 DNA follows: TGTGCCAGCAGTTACAAGCGGGGGGACTCCTACGAGCAGTACTTC. The chain links TRBV6-2 or TRBV6-3 to TRBJ2-7; 9 nucleotides align to TRBD2. This CDR3 has 15 residues. In germline, CDR1 is MNHEY, CDR2 SVGEGT. With 2 bases clipped from V and 0 bases from J, the junction kept 2 bases outside the gene matches.